This T cell receptor (beta chain) was observed in a study of cytomegalovirus exposure and HLA in healthy donors. Study findings and constraints: Researchers had no immune exposure information except CMV serostatus available. In a later analysis, TCR beta V- and J-gene trimming showed a link to a missense DCLRE1C variant. In presence/absence analyses, roughly uniform sequencing depth across donors was assumed. The classifier was said to identify cytomegalovirus status with high specificity and sensitivity.

Regarding this clone: Its antigen is currently unknown.

The ends were cut back, 2 bases at V and 4 bases at J, with 7 bases in the middle. The germline gives CDR1 SGHRS, CDR2 YFSETQ. This CDR3 region has 13 residues. In the PCR, 60 Vbeta and 13 Jbeta primers were used. Assay used: immunoSEQ multiplex PCR; TCRdb lists only in-frame clones, some missing. The repertoire consists of 100,000 to 150,000 clones, with approximately 80% occurring once and the leading ten covering around 2%. This sequence was found in a man aged 35-49 years in good health and CMV-seronegative. The gene calls are TRBV5-1 and TRBJ2-1, with D possibly matching TRBD2 (5 bases). Sequencing was performed on PBMCs. CDR3 sequence reads: CASSFKRYNEQFF. The CDR3 DNA reads TGCGCCAGCAGCTTTAAGCGGTACAATGAGCAGTTCTTC.